The present T cell receptor (beta chain) was sequenced within a study of shared clonotypes between healthy human individuals. The V and J ends lost 0 bases and 5 bases respectively, with 12 bases between them. This CDR3 spans 15 amino acids. Germline V gene lookup returns CDR1 LGHNA and CDR2 YNFKEQ. In its sample, this clone was seen a few times. Clones were read by immunoSEQ multiplex PCR, and TCRdb kept only the in-frame ones, dropping some. Of about 980,000 clones in the sample, approximately 80% were seen once. V gene TRBV4-2 combines with J gene TRBJ2-3; no definite D call. The sequenced sample consisted of memory CD4+ T cells sorted from blood. The subset denotes: CD45RA-negative fraction. This receptor was taken from a man between 18 and 29 years old in good health. The CDR3 loop is CASSQDPLSGDTQYF. CDR3 sequence (DNA): TGTGCCAGCAGCCAAGACCCGCTTTCGGGAGATACGCAGTATTTT.